In this sample, the clone carrying this T cell receptor beta chain turned up a few times. Its antigen is undetermined. The sample contains more than one DNA sequence encoding this CDR3. This sample is part of a study of beta chain features in type 1 diabetes. Since all of the isolated RNA was reverse transcribed, expressed TCRB transcripts were what got sequenced. Only in-frame clones appear in the TCRdb table, and some are missing; sequencing was by immunoSEQ multiplex PCR. In the table there are some 240,000 clones, roughly 16% of which are singletons. The CDR3 has 13 amino acids. V was pared by 5 bases and J by 4 bases, with 4 bases of the junction left unmatched. Germline CDR1 is GTSNPN and CDR2 is SVGIG (reference sequence). Findings and caveats of the study: People with Type 1 diabetes carried modestly yet significantly shorter TCRB CDR3s in all four CD4+ subsets.

Source material: naive CD4+ T cells from blood. This TCR was sampled from a man aged 25 to 45 with type 1 diabetes. This rearrangement joins TRBV30 to TRBJ1-5; 8 bases line up with TRBD1. The CDR3 loop is CAWGQGGNQPQHF. CDR3 DNA: TGTGCCTGGGGACAGGGAGGAAATCAGCCCCAGCATTTT.